This record covers a single T cell receptor beta chain. These data are taken from a study of tumor-infiltrating lymphocytes in oesophageal squamous cell carcinoma. TCRdb fed the PCR reads into MiXCR, producing one record per CDR3 protein. Of about 10,000 distinct CDR3 sequences listed, approximately 64% are singletons. Germline V gene data show CDR1 as SEHNR and CDR2 as FQNEAQ (reference sequence). V lost 7 bases to trimming and J lost 1 base, with 11 bases between them. There are 14 residues in the CDR3. This clonotype originated in a female donor with esophageal squamous cell carcinoma. The source material was esophageal tumor tissue. The rearrangement links TRBV7-9 to TRBJ2-1; the D is unclear. The CDR3 DNA sequence: TGTGCCAGCACCCCCGATAGTTCCTACAATGAGCAGTTCTTC. Its protein is CASTPDSSYNEQFF.